What follows are 27 T cell receptor beta chains derived from one specimen sequenced in a study of STAT3 mutations in large granular lymphocyte leukemia. Study results and limitations: Every T-cell large granular lymphocyte leukemia patient had at least one immunodominant TCR beta clonotype.

TCRdb's table, derived via immunoSEQ multiplex PCR, lists solely in-frame clones and lacks some. The sample gives approximately 42,000 clones, approximately 78% of which show up once; approximately 0.39% is in the top ten. Which antigens these TCRs recognize remains unknown. The sample taken for sequencing was PBMCs. These receptor sequences come from a human donor with T large granular lymphocyte leukemia. Some clones in this sample may be carry-over from other donors' samples.

The chain is built from TRBV28 and TRBJ2-7; 9 nucleotides line up with TRBD2. V lost 4 bases and J lost 0; bases outside the gene matches: 7. The germline gives CDR1 MDHEN, CDR2 SYDVKM. The CDR3 sequence is 16 residues long. The CDR3 is CASSSIAGVDSYEQYF. In nucleotides, the CDR3 is TGTGCCAGCAGTTCAATAGCGGGGGTGGACTCCTACGAGCAGTACTTC.

This clone was recorded once. No DNA is shown, since the ends of the CDR3 on it are uncertain; the CDR3 is the one TCRdb lists. The chain employs TRBV5-1 and TRBJ1-2; the tabulated D call, TRBD1, remains unverified against the DNA. The V gene's germline CDR1 is SGHRS and CDR2 YFSETQ. The CDR3 sequence runs 12 residues, both termini included. CDR3 in amino acids: CASSIGVGQGAF.

In DNA, the CDR3 is TGTGCCAGCAGGGCTACAGGGTTTGGCACCGGGGAGCTGTTTTTT. Its protein product is CASRATGFGTGELFF. This sequence joins TRBV2 and TRBJ2-2; TRBD1 might be the D (6 bases). This CDR3 has 15 amino acids. Trimming removed 6 bases from V and 4 bases from J, with 15 bases in between. The germline gives CDR1 SNHLY, CDR2 FYNNEI.

The chain employs TRBV4-2 and TRBJ2-7; D is possibly TRBD1 (5 bases). V lost 4 bases to trimming and J lost 4 bases, with 14 bases between them. Germline-derived CDR1 and CDR2 are LGHNA and YNFKEQ. The CDR3 has 14 residues. CDR3 nucleotides: TGTGCCAGCAGCCTCGAACAGCAGGGTTACGAGCAGTACTTC. Protein: CASSLEQQGYEQYF.

This chain connects TRBV5-4 to TRBJ2-3, with D perhaps matching TRBD2 (5 bases). In germline, CDR1 is SGHNT, CDR2 YYREEE (reference sequence). Trimming took off 9 bases at V and 1 base at J, with 18 bases between the two ends. The CDR3 runs 15 residues. The CDR3 region is CATQLDLRGTDTQYF. CDR3 in DNA: TGTGCCACCCAGCTTGACTTGCGGGGCACAGATACGCAGTATTTT.

The gene calls are TRBV11-2 and TRBJ1-5, with D unresolved. Germline V gene data show CDR1 as SGHAT and CDR2 as FQNNGV. The CDR3 contains 12 residues. V was cut by 8 bases and J by 1 base, with 6 bases left in between. CDR3 residues: CASGQSNQPQHF. CDR3 DNA sequence: TGTGCCAGCGGCCAGAGCAATCAGCCCCAGCATTTT. The variable domain in full, with the rest retrieved from reference TRBV11-2 and TRBJ1-5, is EAGVAQSPRYKIIEKRQSVAFWCNPISGHATLYWYQQILGQGPKLLIQFQNNGVVDDSQLPKDRFSAERLKGVDSTLKIQPAKLEDSAVYLCASGQSNQPQHFGDGTRLSIL.

V gene TRBV6-5 combines with J gene TRBJ1-5; D is undetermined. There are 14 residues in the CDR3. Germline V gene sequence: CDR1 MNHEY, CDR2 SVGAGI. V was shortened by 0 bases and J by 0 bases, with 3 bases between the two germline ends. CDR3 in amino acids: CASSYSYSNQPQHF. CDR3 DNA sequence: TGTGCCAGCAGTTACTCCTATAGCAATCAGCCCCAGCATTTT.

The CDR3 bases are TGTGCCACCAGCAGTAGGTCAGGGGGGACCTACGAGCAGTACTTC. Translated, it gives CATSSRSGGTYEQYF. The chain employs TRBV15 and TRBJ2-7; D is possibly TRBD1 (7 bases). V was trimmed by 3 bases and J by 2 bases, leaving 14 bases between them. CDR1 is LNHNV and CDR2 is YYDKDF in the germline V gene (reference sequence). The CDR3 is 15 amino acids.

This clone was detected only a few times. V is TRBV28 and J is TRBJ1-5; D remains unclear. The CDR3 covers 14 residues. The germline V and J ends were trimmed by 3 bases and 0 bases, with 6 bases remaining between them. Germline V lookup: CDR1 MDHEN, CDR2 SYDVKM. CDR3 protein: CASSLTHSNQPQHF. In DNA form, the CDR3 reads TGTGCCAGCAGTTTGACCCATAGCAATCAGCCCCAGCATTTT.

The chain carries TRBV10-3 and TRBJ2-7; the match to TRBD1 covers 7 bases. The CDR3 length is 14 residues. Looked up from germline, CDR1 is ENHRY and CDR2 is SYGVKD. Trimming removed 0 bases from V and 2 bases from J; junction bases left unmatched: 1. The chain's CDR3 is CAISESTGTYEQYF. In DNA, the CDR3 is TGTGCCATCAGTGAGTCGACAGGGACCTACGAGCAGTACTTC.

CDR3 bases: TGTGCCATCAACGAGGACGGTCGCTCCTACAATGAGCAGTTCTTC. Protein product: CAINEDGRSYNEQFF. The V call is TRBV10-3, the J call TRBJ2-1, with D hard to call. V was shortened by 7 bases and J by 0 bases, with 13 bases between the two germline ends. Germline CDR1 is ENHRY and CDR2 is SYGVKD. The CDR3 is 15 residues long.

The rearrangement joins TRBV19 to TRBJ1-5, with 8 bases identical to TRBD1. This CDR3 region has 17 residues. The germline V gene has CDR1 LNHDA and CDR2 SQIVND (reference sequence). The trim removed 6 bases at V and 0 bases at J, leaving 10 bases unmatched. The CDR3, as DNA: TGTGCCAGTAGGGGACAGGCTGGTCCCTATAGCAATCAGCCCCAGCATTTT. It encodes CASRGQAGPYSNQPQHF. Based on the CDR3 plus reference TRBV19 and TRBJ1-5, the full variable domain is DGGITQSPKYLFRKEGQNVTLSCEQNLNHDAMYWYRQDPGQGLRLIYYSQIVNDFQKGDIAEGYSVSREKKESFPLTVTSAQKNPTAFYLCASRGQAGPYSNQPQHFGDGTRLSIL.

J is TRBJ2-5 and V is TRBV7-7, with D hard to call. The CDR3 covers 14 residues. The germline V gene encodes CDR1 SSHAT and CDR2 FNYEAQ (reference sequence). Trimming removed 1 base from V and 5 bases from J, with 11 bases in between. Written as DNA, the CDR3 is TGTGCCAGCAGCTTAGGTGTCGGGCTCGAGACCCAGTACTTC. Translation gives CASSLGVGLETQYF.

This rearrangement joins TRBV11-2 to TRBJ1-2; D ambiguous. The germline gives CDR1 SGHAT, CDR2 FQNNGV. The CDR3 spans 14 residues. V lost 4 bases to trimming and J lost 2 bases, with 11 bases between them. The CDR3: CASSSFMENYGYTF. The CDR3 nucleotides read TGTGCCAGCAGCTCCTTTATGGAAAACTATGGCTACACCTTC.

The chain combines TRBV18 with TRBJ2-1; D perhaps matches TRBD2 (5 bases). Trimming took off 0 bases at V and 6 bases at J, with 15 bases between the two ends. Germline assignment: CDR1 KGHSH and CDR2 LQKENI. CDR3 size: 16 residues. CDR3 amino acids: CASSPPGRGNGNEQFF. The CDR3 nucleotides are TGTGCCAGCTCACCACCGGGGAGAGGCAATGGCAATGAGCAGTTCTTC. The variable domain in full, completed from reference TRBV18 and TRBJ2-1, reads NAGVMQNPRHLVRRRGQEARLRCSPMKGHSHVYWYRQLPEEGLKFMVYLQKENIIDESGMPKERFSAEFPKEGPSILRIQQVVRGDSAAYFCASSPPGRGNGNEQFFGPGTRLTVL.

V usage is TRBV18 and J usage is TRBJ1-5, with D unresolved. Germline V CDR1 and CDR2: KGHSH, LQKENI. The germline V and J ends were trimmed by 6 bases and 10 bases, with 13 bases remaining between them. The CDR3 extends over 12 amino acids. Here the CDR3 reads CASSTAGGPQHF. In DNA, the CDR3 is TGTGCCAGCTCGACCGCGGGTGGTCCCCAGCATTTT.

The chain uses TRBV5-5 and TRBJ2-3; possible D gene TRBD1, 5 bases. Germline values: CDR1 SGHKS, CDR2 YYEKEE (reference sequence). Trimming took off 5 bases at V and 0 bases at J, with 19 bases between the two ends. The CDR3 runs to 17 residues. For the CDR3, the DNA is TGTGCCAGCAGGATTCTCCCCGGACACCAGAGCACAGATACGCAGTATTTT. Residues: CASRILPGHQSTDTQYF.

This clone occurred once. V and J are TRBV19 and TRBJ2-1, with 11 positions matching TRBD1. CDR3 length equals 15 residues. V trimming: 9 bases; J trimming: 9 bases; junction bases outside the gene matches: 13. Per germline, CDR1 LNHDA and CDR2 SQIVND (reference sequence). CDR3 loop: CASRLAGTGGSEQFF. In nucleotides, the CDR3 is TGTGCCAGCCGCTTAGCCGGGACAGGGGGAAGTGAGCAGTTCTTC.

The V and J genes are TRBV6-6 and TRBJ2-1, with TRBD2 matching 13 bases. The CDR3 loop spans 15 amino acids. Germline V gene data show CDR1 as MNHNY and CDR2 as SVGAGI (reference sequence). Unmatched junction bases numbered 3, after V lost 4 bases and J lost 6 bases. The CDR3 region has the DNA TGTGCCAGCAGTTCGGGACTAGCGGGGTTCAATGAGCAGTTCTTC. Amino acid sequence: CASSSGLAGFNEQFF.

The chain uses TRBV29-1 and TRBJ1-3, with a weak D call TRBD1 (5 bases). CDR3 size: 17 residues. V lost 7 bases to trimming and J lost 0 bases, with 22 bases between them. Germline CDR1 is SQVTM and CDR2 is ANQGSEA. CDR3: CSAQTGGPPGSGNTIYF. In DNA, the CDR3 is TGCAGCGCCCAGACGGGGGGACCTCCGGGCTCTGGAAACACCATATATTTT. The whole variable domain, remainder taken from reference TRBV29-1 and TRBJ1-3, is SAVISQKPSRDICQRGTSLTIQCQVDSQVTMMFWYRQQPGQSLTLIATANQGSEATYESGFVIDKFPISRPNLTFSTLTVSNMSPEDSSIYLCSAQTGGPPGSGNTIYFGEGSWLTVV.

This clone was picked up one time. The chain carries TRBV5-1 and TRBJ2-1; D remains unclear. This CDR3 comprises 15 residues. The germline V gene encodes CDR1 SGHRS and CDR2 YFSETQ. The V and J ends lost 1 base and 6 bases respectively, with 14 bases between them. The CDR3 loop reads CASSLRQAVVNEQFF. The CDR3 DNA reads TGCGCCAGCAGCTTGAGACAAGCTGTCGTCAATGAGCAGTTCTTC.

The rearrangement uses TRBV6-6 and TRBJ2-2; TRBD2 agrees at 7 bases. After removal of 7 bases from V and 3 bases from J, the junction contained 5 bases not matched to a gene. Germline CDR1 is MNHNY and CDR2 is SVGAGI (reference sequence). This CDR3 spans 14 amino acids. The CDR3 loop is CASTRAGDTGELFF. The CDR3 coding sequence is TGTGCCAGCACGAGGGCGGGGGACACCGGGGAGCTGTTTTTT.

This chain uses TRBV6-5 with TRBJ2-1, with D perhaps matching TRBD1 or TRBD2 (5 bases each). The germline gives CDR1 MNHEY, CDR2 SVGAGI. CDR3 length: 14 amino acids. V lost 6 bases, J lost 0 bases, and 9 bases lay in between. CDR3 sequence: CASRWGSSYNEQFF. In DNA, the CDR3 is TGTGCCAGCAGGTGGGGGAGCTCCTACAATGAGCAGTTCTTC.

This chain links TRBV15 with TRBJ1-2; D ambiguous. V was trimmed by 6 bases and J by 0 bases, leaving 8 bases between them. The CDR3 is 13 amino acids. CDR1 is LNHNV, CDR2 YYDKDF, per germline (reference sequence). The DNA of the CDR3 is TGTGCCACCAGGGGGATCTCTAACTATGGCTACACCTTC. Amino acid sequence: CATRGISNYGYTF.

The chain joins TRBV5-8 to TRBJ1-2, with TRBD1 identical over 7 bases. The germline gives CDR1 SGHTS, CDR2 YDEGEE. With 4 bases clipped from V and 5 bases from J, the junction kept 5 bases outside the gene matches. This CDR3 has 13 residues. DNA for the CDR3: TGTGCCAGCAGCCCTGACAGGGAATATGGCTACACCTTC. Encoded protein: CASSPDREYGYTF.

The V and J genes are TRBV5-6 and TRBJ2-1, with 12 bases that match TRBD1. The CDR3 spans 17 residues. Trimming at V came to 4 bases and at J to 1 base, leaving 6 bases not matched to a gene. Germline V lookup: CDR1 SGHDT, CDR2 YYEEEE. The DNA of the CDR3 is TGTGCCAGCAGCCTGGGACAGGGGGCTCGGTCCTACAATGAGCAGTTCTTC. Translating gives CASSLGQGARSYNEQFF.

The V gene is TRBV5-1, the J gene TRBJ2-5; 10 bases match TRBD2. The germline V gene encodes CDR1 SGHRS and CDR2 YFSETQ. With 6 bases clipped from V and 4 bases from J, the junction kept 3 bases outside the gene matches. This CDR3 has 13 amino acids. The CDR3 spells CASKASGGETQYF. CDR3 sequence (DNA): TGCGCCAGCAAGGCTAGCGGGGGAGAGACCCAGTACTTC. The full variable domain, in which reference TRBV5-1 and TRBJ2-5 provide the parts outside the CDR3, is KAGVTQTPRYLIKTRGQQVTLSCSPISGHRSVSWYQQTPGQGLQFLFEYFSETQRNKGNFPGRFSGRQFSNSRSEMNVSTLELGDSALYLCASKASGGETQYFGPGTRLLVL.